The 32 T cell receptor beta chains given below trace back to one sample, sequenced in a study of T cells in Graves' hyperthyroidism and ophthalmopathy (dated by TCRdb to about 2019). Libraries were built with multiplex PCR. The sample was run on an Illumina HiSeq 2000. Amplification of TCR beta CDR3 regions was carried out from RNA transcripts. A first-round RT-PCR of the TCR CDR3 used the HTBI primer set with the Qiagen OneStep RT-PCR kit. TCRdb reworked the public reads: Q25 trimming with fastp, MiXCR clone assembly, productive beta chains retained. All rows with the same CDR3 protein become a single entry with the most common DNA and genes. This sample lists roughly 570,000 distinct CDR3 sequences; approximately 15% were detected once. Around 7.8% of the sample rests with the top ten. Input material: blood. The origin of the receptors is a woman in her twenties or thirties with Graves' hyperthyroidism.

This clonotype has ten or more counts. CDR3 bases: TGTGCCAGCAGCCCCGGGACTAGCGGGAGTGGAGAGCAGTACTTC. This translates into CASSPGTSGSGEQYF. The V call is TRBV11-1, the J call TRBJ2-7; 14 bases are a match to TRBD2. The V segment lost 5 bases and the J segment 7 bases; nucleotides outside the gene matches: 7. Looked up from germline, CDR1 is SGHAT and CDR2 is FQDESV (reference sequence). This CDR3 region has 15 residues.

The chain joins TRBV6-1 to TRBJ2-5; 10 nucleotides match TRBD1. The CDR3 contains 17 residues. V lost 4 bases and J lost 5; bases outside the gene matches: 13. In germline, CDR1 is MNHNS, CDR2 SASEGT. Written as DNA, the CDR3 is TGTGCCAGCAGTGCGCCCCGGGACAGGGGTTATGGGGAGACCCAGTACTTC. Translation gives CASSAPRDRGYGETQYF.

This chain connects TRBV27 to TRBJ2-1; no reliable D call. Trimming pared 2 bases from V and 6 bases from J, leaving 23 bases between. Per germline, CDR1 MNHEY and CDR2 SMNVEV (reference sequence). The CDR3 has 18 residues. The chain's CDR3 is CASSLRSRKLNARNEQFF. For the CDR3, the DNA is TGTGCCAGCAGTTTAAGATCGAGAAAGTTAAATGCGCGCAATGAGCAGTTCTTC.

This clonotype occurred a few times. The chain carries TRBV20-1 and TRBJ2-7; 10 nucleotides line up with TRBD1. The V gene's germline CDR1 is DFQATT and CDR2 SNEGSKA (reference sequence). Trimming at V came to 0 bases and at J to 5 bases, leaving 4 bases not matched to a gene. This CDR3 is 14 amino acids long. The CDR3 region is CSARDRDRGNEQYF. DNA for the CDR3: TGCAGTGCTAGAGATAGGGACAGGGGCAACGAGCAGTACTTC.

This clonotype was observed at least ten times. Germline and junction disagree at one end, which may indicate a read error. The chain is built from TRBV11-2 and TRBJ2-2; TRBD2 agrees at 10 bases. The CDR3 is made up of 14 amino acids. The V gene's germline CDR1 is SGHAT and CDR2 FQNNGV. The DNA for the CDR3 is TGTGCCAGCAGTTTAGCGGGAGGATCCGGGGAGCTGTTTTTT. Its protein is CASSLAGGSGELFF.

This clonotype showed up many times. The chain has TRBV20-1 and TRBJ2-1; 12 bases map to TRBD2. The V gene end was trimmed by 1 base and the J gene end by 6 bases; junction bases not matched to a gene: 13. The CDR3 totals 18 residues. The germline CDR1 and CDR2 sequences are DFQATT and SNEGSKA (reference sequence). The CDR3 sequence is CSARGGASGRALGNEQFF. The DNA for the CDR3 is TGCAGTGCTAGAGGGGGAGCTAGCGGGAGGGCGTTGGGCAATGAGCAGTTCTTC.

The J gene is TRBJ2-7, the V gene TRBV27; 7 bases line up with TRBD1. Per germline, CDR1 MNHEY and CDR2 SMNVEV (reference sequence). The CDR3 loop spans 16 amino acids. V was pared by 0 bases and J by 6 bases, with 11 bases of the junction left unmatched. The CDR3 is CASSLSLGQSIGEQYF. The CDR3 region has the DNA TGTGCCAGCAGTTTATCATTGGGACAGAGTATAGGCGAGCAGTACTTC.

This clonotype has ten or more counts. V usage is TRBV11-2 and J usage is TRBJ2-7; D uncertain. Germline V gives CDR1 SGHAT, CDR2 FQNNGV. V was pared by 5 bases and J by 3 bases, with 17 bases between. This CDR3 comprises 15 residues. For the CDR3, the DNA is TGTGCCAGCAGCCTTTGGCAAGGGCCATTCTACGAGCAGTACTTC. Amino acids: CASSLWQGPFYEQYF.

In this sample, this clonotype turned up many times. The CDR3: CASSPRLAEYNEQFF. In DNA form, the CDR3 reads TGTGCCAGCAGCCCGAGACTAGCGGAATACAATGAGCAGTTCTTC. V and J are TRBV7-2 and TRBJ2-1; 9 positions agree with TRBD2. CDR3 length: 15 residues. V shed 5 bases and J 4 bases; nucleotides not matched to a gene: 6. The V gene's germline CDR1 is SGHTA and CDR2 FQGNSA.

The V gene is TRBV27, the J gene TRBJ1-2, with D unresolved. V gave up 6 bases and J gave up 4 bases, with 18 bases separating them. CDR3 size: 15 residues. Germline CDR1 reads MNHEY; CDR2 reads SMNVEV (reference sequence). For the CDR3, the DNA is TGTGCCAGCAGCCCCGGGCCGATAGCAGCCTATGGCTACACCTTC. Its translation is CASSPGPIAAYGYTF.

The DNA of the CDR3 is TGTGCCAGCGGCGTAGGGGGGAATAATTCACCCCTCCACTTT. This sequence encodes CASGVGGNNSPLHF. The chain uses TRBV27 and TRBJ1-6, with D perhaps matching TRBD1 (6 bases). CDR3 length: 14 amino acids. Germline V lookup: CDR1 MNHEY, CDR2 SMNVEV (reference sequence). V lost 8 bases to trimming and J lost 5 bases, with 13 bases between them.

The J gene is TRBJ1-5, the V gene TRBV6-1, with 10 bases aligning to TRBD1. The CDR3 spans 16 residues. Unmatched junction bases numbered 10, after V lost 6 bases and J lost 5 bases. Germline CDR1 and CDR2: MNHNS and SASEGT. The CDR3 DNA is TGTGCCAGCAGCAGGTCCGGACAGGGGGATTATCAGCCCCAGCATTTT. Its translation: CASSRSGQGDYQPQHF.

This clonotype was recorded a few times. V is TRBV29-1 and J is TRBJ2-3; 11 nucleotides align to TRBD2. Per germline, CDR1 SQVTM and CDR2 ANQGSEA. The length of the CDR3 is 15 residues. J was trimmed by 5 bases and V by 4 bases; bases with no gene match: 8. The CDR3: CSVVVAGGPEDTQYF. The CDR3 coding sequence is TGCAGCGTTGTCGTAGCGGGAGGGCCCGAAGATACGCAGTATTTT.

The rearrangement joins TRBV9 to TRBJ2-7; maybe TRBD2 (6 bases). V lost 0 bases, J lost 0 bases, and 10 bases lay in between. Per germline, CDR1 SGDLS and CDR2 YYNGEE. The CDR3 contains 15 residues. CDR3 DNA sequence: TGTGCCAGCAGCGTAGGGGGTAGCGGCTCCTACGAGCAGTACTTC. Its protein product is CASSVGGSGSYEQYF.

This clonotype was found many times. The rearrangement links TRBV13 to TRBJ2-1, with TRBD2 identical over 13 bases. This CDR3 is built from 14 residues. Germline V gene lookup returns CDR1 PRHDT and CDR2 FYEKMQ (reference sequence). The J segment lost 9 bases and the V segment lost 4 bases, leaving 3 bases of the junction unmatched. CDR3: CASSSGLAGPEQFF. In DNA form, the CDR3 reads TGTGCCAGCAGCTCGGGACTAGCGGGACCTGAGCAGTTCTTC. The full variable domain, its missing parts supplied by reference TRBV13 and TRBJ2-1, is AAGVIQSPRHLIKEKRETATLKCYPIPRHDTVYWYQQGPGQDPQFLISFYEKMQSDKGSIPDRFSAQQFSDYHSELNMSSLELGDSALYFCASSSGLAGPEQFFGPGTRLTVL.

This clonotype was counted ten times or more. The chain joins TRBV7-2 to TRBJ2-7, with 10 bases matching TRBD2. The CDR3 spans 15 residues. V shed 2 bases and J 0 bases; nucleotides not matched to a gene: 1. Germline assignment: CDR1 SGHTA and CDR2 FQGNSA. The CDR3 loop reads CASSLTSGNSYEQYF. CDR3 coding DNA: TGTGCCAGCAGCTTAACTAGCGGGAACTCCTACGAGCAGTACTTC.

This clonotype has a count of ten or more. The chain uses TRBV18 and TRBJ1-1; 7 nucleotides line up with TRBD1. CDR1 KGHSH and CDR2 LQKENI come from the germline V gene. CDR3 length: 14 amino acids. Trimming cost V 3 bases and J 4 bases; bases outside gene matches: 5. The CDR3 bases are TGTGCCAGCTCACCCTCGGGACAGTTCACTGAAGCTTTCTTT. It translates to CASSPSGQFTEAFF.

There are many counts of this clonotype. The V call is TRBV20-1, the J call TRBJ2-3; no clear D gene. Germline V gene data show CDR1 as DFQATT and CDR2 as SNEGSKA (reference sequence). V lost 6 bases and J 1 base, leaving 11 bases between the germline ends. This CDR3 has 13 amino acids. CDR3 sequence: CSAPRTGTDTQYF. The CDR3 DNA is TGCAGTGCCCCCAGGACCGGCACAGATACGCAGTATTTT.

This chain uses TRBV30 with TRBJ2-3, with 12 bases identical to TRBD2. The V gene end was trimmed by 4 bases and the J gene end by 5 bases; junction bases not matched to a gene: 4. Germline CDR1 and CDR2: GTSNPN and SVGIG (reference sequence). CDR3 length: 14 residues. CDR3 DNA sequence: TGTGCCTGGACCCAGACTAGCGGGAGAGATACGCAGTATTTT. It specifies CAWTQTSGRDTQYF.

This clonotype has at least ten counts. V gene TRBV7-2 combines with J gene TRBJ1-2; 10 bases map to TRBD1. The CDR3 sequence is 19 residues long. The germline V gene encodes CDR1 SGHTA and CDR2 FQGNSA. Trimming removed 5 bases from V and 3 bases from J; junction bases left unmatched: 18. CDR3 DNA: TGTGCCAGCAGCCCAGAAATCCCACGGGGCGGACAGGGGGACTATGGCTACACCTTC. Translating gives CASSPEIPRGGQGDYGYTF.

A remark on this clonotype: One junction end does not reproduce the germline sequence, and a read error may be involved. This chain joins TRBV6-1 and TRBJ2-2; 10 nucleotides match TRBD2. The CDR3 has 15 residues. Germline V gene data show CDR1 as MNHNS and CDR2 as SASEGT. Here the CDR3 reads CASREAGGPSGELFF. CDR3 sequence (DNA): TGTGCCAGCAGAGAAGCGGGAGGGCCGTCCGGGGAGCTGTTTTTT.

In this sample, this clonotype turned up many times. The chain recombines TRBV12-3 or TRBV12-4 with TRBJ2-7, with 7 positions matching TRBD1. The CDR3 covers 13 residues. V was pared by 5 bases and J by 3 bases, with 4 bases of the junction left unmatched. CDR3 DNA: TGTGCCAGCAGTCCGGGACAGCACTACGAGCAGTACTTC. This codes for CASSPGQHYEQYF.

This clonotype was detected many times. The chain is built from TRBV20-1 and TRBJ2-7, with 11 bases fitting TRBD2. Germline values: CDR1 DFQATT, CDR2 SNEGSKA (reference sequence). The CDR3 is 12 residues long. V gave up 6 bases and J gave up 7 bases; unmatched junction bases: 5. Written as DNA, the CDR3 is TGCAGTGCCTTAGCGGGAGGGGGAGAGCAGTACTTC. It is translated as CSALAGGGEQYF.

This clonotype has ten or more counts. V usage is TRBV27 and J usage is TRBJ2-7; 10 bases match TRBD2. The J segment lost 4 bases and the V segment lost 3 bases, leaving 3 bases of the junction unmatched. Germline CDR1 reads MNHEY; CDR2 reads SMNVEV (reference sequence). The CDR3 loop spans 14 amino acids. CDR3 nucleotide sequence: TGTGCCAGCAGTTTCGGGACTAGCGAGTACGAGCAGTACTTC. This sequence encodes CASSFGTSEYEQYF.

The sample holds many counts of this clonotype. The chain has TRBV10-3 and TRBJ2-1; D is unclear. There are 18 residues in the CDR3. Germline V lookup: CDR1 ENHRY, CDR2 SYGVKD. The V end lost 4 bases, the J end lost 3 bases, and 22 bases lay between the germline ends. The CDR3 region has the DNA TGTGCCATCAGTGTATCCCCCCCTGGCGAGGCCGGCTACAATGAGCAGTTCTTC. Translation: CAISVSPPGEAGYNEQFF.

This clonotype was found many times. This CDR3 is CASSLGLSVYNEQFF. As DNA, the CDR3 is TGTGCCAGCAGCTTGGGACTGTCTGTCTACAATGAGCAGTTCTTC. V usage is TRBV11-2 and J usage is TRBJ2-1; D may be TRBD2 (6 bases). CDR3 length: 15 residues. Trimming removed 3 bases at V and 3 bases at J, with 12 bases between. CDR1 and CDR2 (germline): SGHAT, FQNNGV.

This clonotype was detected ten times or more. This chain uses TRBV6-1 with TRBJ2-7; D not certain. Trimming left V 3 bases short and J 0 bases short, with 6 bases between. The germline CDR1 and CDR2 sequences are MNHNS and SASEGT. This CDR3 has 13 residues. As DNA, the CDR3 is TGTGCCAGCAGTGAGGTCTTCTCCTACGAGCAGTACTTC. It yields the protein CASSEVFSYEQYF.

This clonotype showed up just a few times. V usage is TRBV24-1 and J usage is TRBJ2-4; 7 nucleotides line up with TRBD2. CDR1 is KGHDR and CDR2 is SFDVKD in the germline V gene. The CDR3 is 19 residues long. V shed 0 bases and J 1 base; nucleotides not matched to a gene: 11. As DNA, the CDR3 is TGTGCCACCAGTGATTTGTCCAGCGGGGCGGGGTTGGCCAAAAACATTCAGTACTTC. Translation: CATSDLSSGAGLAKNIQYF.

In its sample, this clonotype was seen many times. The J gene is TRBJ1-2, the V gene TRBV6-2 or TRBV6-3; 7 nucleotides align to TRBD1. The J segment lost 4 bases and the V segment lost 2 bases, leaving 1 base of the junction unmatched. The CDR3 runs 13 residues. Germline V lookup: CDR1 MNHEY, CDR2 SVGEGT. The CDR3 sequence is CASSYGDSYGYTF. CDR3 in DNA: TGTGCCAGCAGTTACGGGGACAGCTATGGCTACACCTTC.

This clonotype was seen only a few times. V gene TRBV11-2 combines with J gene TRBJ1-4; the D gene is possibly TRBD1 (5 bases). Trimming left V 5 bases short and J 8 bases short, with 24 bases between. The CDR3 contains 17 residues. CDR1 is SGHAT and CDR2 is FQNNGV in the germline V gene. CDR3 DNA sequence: TGTGCCAGCAGCCACCGAGACACGGGCAGGGTTGGGGAAAAACTGTTTTTT. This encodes CASSHRDTGRVGEKLFF.

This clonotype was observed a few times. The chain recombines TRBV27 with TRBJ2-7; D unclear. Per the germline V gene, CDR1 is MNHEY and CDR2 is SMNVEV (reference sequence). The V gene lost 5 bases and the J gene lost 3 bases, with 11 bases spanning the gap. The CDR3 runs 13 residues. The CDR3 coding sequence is TGTGCCAGCAGTAACCCCCCTATCTACGAGCAGTACTTC. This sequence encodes CASSNPPIYEQYF.

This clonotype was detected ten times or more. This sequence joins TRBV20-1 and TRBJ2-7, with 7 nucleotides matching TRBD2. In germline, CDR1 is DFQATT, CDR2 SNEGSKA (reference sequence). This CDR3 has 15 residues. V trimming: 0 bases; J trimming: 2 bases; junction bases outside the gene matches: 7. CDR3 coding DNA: TGCAGTGCTAGAGATCTTCTAGCGGTCCCCTACGAGCAGTACTTC. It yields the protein CSARDLLAVPYEQYF.